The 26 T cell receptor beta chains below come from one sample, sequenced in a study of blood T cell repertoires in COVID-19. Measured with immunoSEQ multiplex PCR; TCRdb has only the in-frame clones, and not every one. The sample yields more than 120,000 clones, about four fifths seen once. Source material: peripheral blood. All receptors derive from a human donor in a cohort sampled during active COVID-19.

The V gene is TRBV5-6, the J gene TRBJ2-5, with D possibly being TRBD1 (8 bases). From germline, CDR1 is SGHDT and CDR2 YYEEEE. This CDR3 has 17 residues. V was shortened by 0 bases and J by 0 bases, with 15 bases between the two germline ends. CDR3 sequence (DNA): TGTGCCAGCAGCTTGGGGACAGGGAGGGCCTACCAAGAGACCCAGTACTTC. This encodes CASSLGTGRAYQETQYF.

The CDR3 region has the DNA TGTGCCAGCACCACCGGGACTTACAATGAGCAGTTCTTC. Translated, it gives CASTTGTYNEQFF. This chain joins TRBV2 and TRBJ2-1, with D possibly matching TRBD2 (6 bases). Germline CDR1 and CDR2: SNHLY and FYNNEI. V was trimmed by 7 bases and J by 4 bases, leaving 11 bases between them. This CDR3 spans 13 amino acids.

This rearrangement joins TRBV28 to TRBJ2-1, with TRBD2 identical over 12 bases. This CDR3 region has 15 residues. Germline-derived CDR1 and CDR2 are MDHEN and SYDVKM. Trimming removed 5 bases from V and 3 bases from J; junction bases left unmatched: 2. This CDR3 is CASSVTSGGYNEQFF. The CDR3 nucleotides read TGTGCCAGCAGTGTGACTAGCGGGGGCTACAATGAGCAGTTCTTC.

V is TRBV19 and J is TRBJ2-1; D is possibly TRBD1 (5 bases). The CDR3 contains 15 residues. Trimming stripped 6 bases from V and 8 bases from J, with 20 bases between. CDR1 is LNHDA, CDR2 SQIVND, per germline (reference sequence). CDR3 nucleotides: TGTGCCAGTAGGACCGGGCAGGGAAATTGGGATGAGCAGTTCTTC. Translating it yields CASRTGQGNWDEQFF.

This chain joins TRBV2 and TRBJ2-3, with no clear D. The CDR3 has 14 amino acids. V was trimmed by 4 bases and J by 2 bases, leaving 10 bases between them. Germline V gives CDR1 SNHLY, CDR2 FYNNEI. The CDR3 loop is CASSVGSVTDTQYF. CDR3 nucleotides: TGTGCCAGCAGTGTCGGCAGCGTCACAGATACGCAGTATTTT.

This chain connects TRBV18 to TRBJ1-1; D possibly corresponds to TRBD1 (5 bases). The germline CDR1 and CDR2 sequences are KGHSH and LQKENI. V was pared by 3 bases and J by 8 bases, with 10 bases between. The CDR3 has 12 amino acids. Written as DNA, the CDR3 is TGTGCCAGCTCACCCTCTGCAGGGGAAGCTTTCTTT. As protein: CASSPSAGEAFF.

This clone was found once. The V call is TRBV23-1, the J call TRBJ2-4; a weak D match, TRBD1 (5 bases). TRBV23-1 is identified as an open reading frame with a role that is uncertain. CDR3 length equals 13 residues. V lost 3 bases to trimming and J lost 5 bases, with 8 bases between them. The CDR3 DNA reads TGCGCCAGCAGTCAGTTACAGGAAAACATTCAGTACTTC. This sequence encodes CASSQLQENIQYF.

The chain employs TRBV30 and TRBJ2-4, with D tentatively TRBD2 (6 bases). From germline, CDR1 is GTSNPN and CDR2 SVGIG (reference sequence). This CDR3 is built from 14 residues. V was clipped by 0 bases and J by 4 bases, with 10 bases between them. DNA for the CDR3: TGTGCCTGGAGTGTACGTGGGGGGAAAAACATTCAGTACTTC. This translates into CAWSVRGGKNIQYF.

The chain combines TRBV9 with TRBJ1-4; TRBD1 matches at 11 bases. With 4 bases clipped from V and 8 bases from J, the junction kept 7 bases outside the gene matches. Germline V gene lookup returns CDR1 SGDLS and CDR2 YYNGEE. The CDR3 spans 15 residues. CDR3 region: CASSPDRGRGEKLFF. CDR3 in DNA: TGTGCCAGCAGCCCGGACAGGGGGCGGGGAGAAAAACTGTTTTTT.

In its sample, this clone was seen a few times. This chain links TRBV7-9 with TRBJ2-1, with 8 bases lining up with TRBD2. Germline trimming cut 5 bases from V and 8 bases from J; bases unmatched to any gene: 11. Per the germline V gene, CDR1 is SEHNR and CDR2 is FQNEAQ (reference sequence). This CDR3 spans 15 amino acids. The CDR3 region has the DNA TGTGCCAGCAGCCCAGGGACTAGGGGGGGCGATGAGCAGTTCTTC. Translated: CASSPGTRGGDEQFF.

The CDR3 region is CASGRYEQYV. CDR3 coding DNA: TGTGCCAGCGGCCGTTACGAGCAGTACGTC. The chain is built from TRBV27 and TRBJ2-7; D ambiguous. Trimming shortened V by 8 bases and J by 4 bases, and 6 bases separated the two germline ends. Per germline, CDR1 MNHEY and CDR2 SMNVEV (reference sequence). This CDR3 comprises 10 residues.

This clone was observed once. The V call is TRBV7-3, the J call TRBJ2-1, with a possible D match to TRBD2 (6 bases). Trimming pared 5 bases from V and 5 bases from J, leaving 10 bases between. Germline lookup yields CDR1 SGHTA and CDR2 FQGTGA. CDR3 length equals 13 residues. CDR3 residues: CASSLGTHNEQFF. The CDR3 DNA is TGTGCCAGCAGCCTTGGGACTCACAATGAGCAGTTCTTC.

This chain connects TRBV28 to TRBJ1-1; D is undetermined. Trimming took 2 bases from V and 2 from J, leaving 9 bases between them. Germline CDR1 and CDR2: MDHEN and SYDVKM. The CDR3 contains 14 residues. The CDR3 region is CASSLNQANTEAFF. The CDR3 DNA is TGTGCCAGCAGTTTAAATCAGGCCAACACTGAAGCTTTCTTT.

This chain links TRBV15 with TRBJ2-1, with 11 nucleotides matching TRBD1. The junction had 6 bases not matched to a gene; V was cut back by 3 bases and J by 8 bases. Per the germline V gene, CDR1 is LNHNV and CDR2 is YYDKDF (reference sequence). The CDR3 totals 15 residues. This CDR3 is CATSRGQGVSDEQFF. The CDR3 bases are TGTGCCACCAGCAGGGGACAGGGGGTTTCAGATGAGCAGTTCTTC.

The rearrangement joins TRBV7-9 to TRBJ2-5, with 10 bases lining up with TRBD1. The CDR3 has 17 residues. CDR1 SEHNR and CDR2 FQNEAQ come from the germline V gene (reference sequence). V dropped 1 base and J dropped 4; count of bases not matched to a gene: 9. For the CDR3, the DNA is TGTGCCAGCAGCTTAGGGCTGGACAGGGGGTCGAGAGAGACCCAGTACTTC. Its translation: CASSLGLDRGSRETQYF. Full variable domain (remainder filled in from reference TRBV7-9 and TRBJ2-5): DTGVSQNPRHKITKRGQNVTFRCDPISEHNRLYWYRQTLGQGPEFLTYFQNEAQLEKSRLLSDRFSAERPKGSFSTLEIQRTEQGDSAMYLCASSLGLDRGSRETQYFGPGTRLLVL.

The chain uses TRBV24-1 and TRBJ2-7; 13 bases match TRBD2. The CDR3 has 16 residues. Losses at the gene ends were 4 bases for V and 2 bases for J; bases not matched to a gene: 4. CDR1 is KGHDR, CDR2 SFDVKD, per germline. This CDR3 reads CATSEMTSGRPYEQYV. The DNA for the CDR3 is TGTGCCACCAGTGAGATGACTAGCGGGAGGCCCTACGAGCAGTACGTC.

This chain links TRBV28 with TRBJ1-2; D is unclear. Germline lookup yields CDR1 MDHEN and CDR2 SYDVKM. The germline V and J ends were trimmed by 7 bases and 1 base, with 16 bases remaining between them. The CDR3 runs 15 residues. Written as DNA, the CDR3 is TGTGCCAGCACTATCCCCCGGGGTAGTAACTATGGCTACACCTTC. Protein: CASTIPRGSNYGYTF.

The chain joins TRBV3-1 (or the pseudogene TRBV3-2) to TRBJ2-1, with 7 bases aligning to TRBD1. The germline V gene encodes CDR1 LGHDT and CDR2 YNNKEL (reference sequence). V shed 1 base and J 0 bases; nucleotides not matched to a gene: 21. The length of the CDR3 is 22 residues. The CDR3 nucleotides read TGTGCCAGCAGCCAAGTAACCCACAGGGGACGAGTAAAACCTCTCTCCTACAATGAGCAGTTCTTC. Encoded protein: CASSQVTHRGRVKPLSYNEQFF.

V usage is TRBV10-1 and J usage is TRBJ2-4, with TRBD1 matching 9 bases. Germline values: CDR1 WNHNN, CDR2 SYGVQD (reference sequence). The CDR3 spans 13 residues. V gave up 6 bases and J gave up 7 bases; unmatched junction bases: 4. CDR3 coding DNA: TGCGCCAGCAGCGGAGGACAGGGGAACATTCAGTACTTC. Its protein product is CASSGGQGNIQYF.

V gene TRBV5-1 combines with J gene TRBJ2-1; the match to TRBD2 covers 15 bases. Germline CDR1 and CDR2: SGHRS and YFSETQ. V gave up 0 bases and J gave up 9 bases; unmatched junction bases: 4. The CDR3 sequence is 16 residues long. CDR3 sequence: CASSLGTSGRVGEQFF. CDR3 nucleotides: TGCGCCAGCAGCTTGGGGACTAGCGGGAGGGTTGGTGAGCAGTTCTTC.

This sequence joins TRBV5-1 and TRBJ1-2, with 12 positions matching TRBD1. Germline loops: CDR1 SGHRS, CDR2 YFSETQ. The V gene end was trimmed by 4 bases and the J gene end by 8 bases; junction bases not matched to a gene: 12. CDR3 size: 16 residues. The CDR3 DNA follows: TGCGCCAGCAGCGCAACCGGGACAGGGGGCATTAGAGGCTACACCTTC. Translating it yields CASSATGTGGIRGYTF.

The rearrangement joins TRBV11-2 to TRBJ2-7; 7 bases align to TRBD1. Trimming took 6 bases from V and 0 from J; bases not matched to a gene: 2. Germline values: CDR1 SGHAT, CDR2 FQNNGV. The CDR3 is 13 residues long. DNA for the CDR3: TGTGCCAGCAGTGGACAGGCCTCCTACGAGCAGTACTTC. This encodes CASSGQASYEQYF.

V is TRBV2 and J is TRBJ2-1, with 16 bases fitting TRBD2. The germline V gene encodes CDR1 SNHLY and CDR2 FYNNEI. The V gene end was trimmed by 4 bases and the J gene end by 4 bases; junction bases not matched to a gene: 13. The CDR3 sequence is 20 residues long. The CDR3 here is CASSAQPGTSGRAGYNEQFF. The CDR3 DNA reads TGTGCCAGCAGTGCTCAGCCTGGGACTAGCGGGAGGGCGGGGTACAATGAGCAGTTCTTC.

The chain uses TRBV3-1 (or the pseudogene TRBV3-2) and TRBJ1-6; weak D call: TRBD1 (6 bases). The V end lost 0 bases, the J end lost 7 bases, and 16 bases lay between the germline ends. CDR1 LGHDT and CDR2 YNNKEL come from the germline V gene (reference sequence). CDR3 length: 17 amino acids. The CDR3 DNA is TGTGCCAGCAGCCAAGACCCGGACAGTACTAGGAATTCACCCCTCCACTTT. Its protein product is CASSQDPDSTRNSPLHF.

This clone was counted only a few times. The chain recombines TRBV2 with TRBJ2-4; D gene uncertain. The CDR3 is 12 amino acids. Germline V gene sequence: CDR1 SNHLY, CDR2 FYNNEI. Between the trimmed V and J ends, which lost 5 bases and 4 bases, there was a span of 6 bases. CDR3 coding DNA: TGTGCCAGCAGTAAGACTAAAAACATTCAGTACTTC. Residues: CASSKTKNIQYF. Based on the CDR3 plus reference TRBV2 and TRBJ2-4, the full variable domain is EPEVTQTPSHQVTQMGQEVILRCVPISNHLYFYWYRQILGQKVEFLVSFYNNEISEKSEIFDDQFSVERPDGSNFTLKIRSTKLEDSAMYFCASSKTKNIQYFGAGTRLSVL.

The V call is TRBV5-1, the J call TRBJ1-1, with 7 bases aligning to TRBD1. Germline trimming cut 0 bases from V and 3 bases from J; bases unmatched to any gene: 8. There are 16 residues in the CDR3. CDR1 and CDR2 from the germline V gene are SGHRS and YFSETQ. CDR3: CASSLALGGWDTEAFF. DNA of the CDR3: TGCGCCAGCAGCTTGGCCTTAGGGGGCTGGGACACTGAAGCTTTCTTT.